Listed below are T cell receptor beta chains from one sample, sequenced in a study of cytomegalovirus exposure and HLA in healthy donors. Some clones are missing from TCRdb's copy, which holds only in-frame ones; the method was immunoSEQ multiplex PCR. The sample lists roughly 200,000 clones, almost 85% seen once, with 2% to 2.5% in the top ten. Source material: PBMCs. The receptors originated from a woman aged 50 to 65 in good health and CMV-seronegative. The CDR3 runs from the conserved cysteine through the conserved F or W. The D gene is left open where the match is weak. Clone size is given for some rows only: seen once, a few or many times, or a class if the clone is expanded.

CDR3 DNA: TGTGCCAGCAGCCCTTTTCGGGGGCCCGGGGGGGAGCAGTTCTTC
CDR3 protein: CASSPFRGPGGEQFF
J gene: TRBJ2-1
V gene: TRBV27
clone size: NA
D gene: NA

CDR3 DNA: TGTGCCAGCAGCGAGGGGTTCAGATCAACTAATGAAAAACTGTTTTTT
CDR3 protein: CASSEGFRSTNEKLFF
J gene: TRBJ1-4
V gene: TRBV9
clone size: NA
D gene: NA

CDR3 DNA: TGTGCCAGCAGCCAAGGGACTAGCGGGAGATCTGAGCAGTTCTTC
CDR3 protein: CASSQGTSGRSEQFF
J gene: TRBJ2-1
V gene: TRBV7-3
clone size: NA
D gene: TRBD2

CDR3 DNA: TGTGCCAGCAGCCCTCCCTCGGGAGGTCATGAGCAGTTCTTC
CDR3 protein: CASSPPSGGHEQFF
J gene: TRBJ2-1
V gene: TRBV9
clone size: NA
D gene: TRBD2

CDR3 DNA: TGCGCCAGCAGCTTAGGAGGGACCGAGGGAGAGACCCAGTACTTC
CDR3 protein: CASSLGGTEGETQYF
J gene: TRBJ2-5
V gene: TRBV5-1
clone size: NA
D gene: NA

CDR3 DNA: TGTGCCAGCAGTCACCGGGACAGGTCTTCGGCGGCTTTCTTT
CDR3 protein: CASSHRDRSSAAFF
J gene: TRBJ1-1
V gene: TRBV6-5
clone size: NA
D gene: TRBD1

CDR3 DNA: TGTGCCAGCAGCCGGGAATGGGGGAACACTGAAGCTTTCTTT
CDR3 protein: CASSREWGNTEAFF
J gene: TRBJ1-1
V gene: TRBV5-5
clone size: NA
D gene: NA

CDR3 DNA: TGTGCCAGCAGCTCGAAGAGGAGGACTGAAGCTTTCTTT
CDR3 protein: CASSSKRRTEAFF
J gene: TRBJ1-1
V gene: TRBV13
clone size: NA
D gene: NA

CDR3 DNA: TGTGCCAGCACCCTGCAGCGGGAGGGCCCGGCCGGGGAGCTGTTTTTT
CDR3 protein: CASTLQREGPAGELFF
J gene: TRBJ2-2
V gene: TRBV28
clone size: NA
D gene: TRBD2

CDR3 DNA: TGTGCCAGCAGCTTAGCCCCCCCTTGGCGGAACACCTACGAGCAGTACTTC
CDR3 protein: CASSLAPPWRNTYEQYF
J gene: TRBJ2-7
V gene: TRBV7-2
clone size: NA
D gene: NA

CDR3 DNA: TGTGCCAGCAGTTCCACTAGGGACTCCTACAATGAGCAGTTCTTC
CDR3 protein: CASSSTRDSYNEQFF
J gene: TRBJ2-1
V gene: TRBV28
clone size: NA
D gene: NA

CDR3 DNA: TGTGCCAGCAGCTTGGGCGGGAGGGCTCTCTACGAGCAGTACTTC
CDR3 protein: CASSLGGRALYEQYF
J gene: TRBJ2-7
V gene: TRBV5-4
clone size: NA
D gene: TRBD2

CDR3 DNA: TGCGCCAGCAGCCCACATAGCGGGAGCTCCTACAATGAGCAGTTCTTC
CDR3 protein: CASSPHSGSSYNEQFF
J gene: TRBJ2-1
V gene: TRBV4-1
clone size: NA
D gene: TRBD2

CDR3 DNA: TGTGCCAGCAGTGACGAACCCCTAGCGGGACAGTCCTACGAGCAGTACTTC
CDR3 protein: CASSDEPLAGQSYEQYF
J gene: TRBJ2-7
V gene: TRBV9
clone size: NA
D gene: TRBD2

CDR3 DNA: TGTGCCAGCAGCCAAGATGTCGCGAGCGGGATTAGAAACATTCAGTACTTC
CDR3 protein: CASSQDVASGIRNIQYF
J gene: TRBJ2-4
V gene: TRBV4-2
clone size: NA
D gene: TRBD2

CDR3 DNA: TGCGCCAGCGGCGACGGGCTAGCGGGAGTTAAGACCCAGTACTTC
CDR3 protein: CASGDGLAGVKTQYF
J gene: TRBJ2-5
V gene: TRBV5-1
clone size: NA
D gene: TRBD2

CDR3 DNA: TGTGCCAGCAGCCCTCAGGGGGCTATAGGCTACGAGCAGTACTTC
CDR3 protein: CASSPQGAIGYEQYF
J gene: TRBJ2-7
V gene: TRBV5-8
clone size: few
D gene: TRBD1

CDR3 DNA: TGTGCCAGCAGTGAAAGGGCGGGAGGGCCTACTGGTGAGCAGTTCTTC
CDR3 protein: CASSERAGGPTGEQFF
J gene: TRBJ2-1
V gene: TRBV6-1
clone size: NA
D gene: TRBD2

CDR3 DNA: TGTGCCAGCAGTTTATCGGCAGGCGTCTCTGGGGCCAACGTCCTGACTTTC
CDR3 protein: CASSLSAGVSGANVLTF
J gene: TRBJ2-6
V gene: TRBV28
clone size: once
D gene: NA

CDR3 DNA: TGTGCCAGCAGGACCGGGACAGAGGCCTACGAGCAGTACTTC
CDR3 protein: CASRTGTEAYEQYF
J gene: TRBJ2-7
V gene: TRBV6-5
clone size: NA
D gene: TRBD1

CDR3 DNA: TGCAGCGCCCTTAAGCCTCAGGGGAACACCGGGGAGCTGTTTTTT
CDR3 protein: CSALKPQGNTGELFF
J gene: TRBJ2-2
V gene: TRBV29-1
clone size: NA
D gene: NA

CDR3 DNA: TGTGCCAGCAGTGACTTGCCAGGGGGCGAAGGAGGCTACACCTTC
CDR3 protein: CASSDLPGGEGGYTF
J gene: TRBJ1-2
V gene: TRBV6-4
clone size: few
D gene: TRBD1

CDR3 DNA: TGTGCCAGCAGTGCAGGACAGGGTTCCTACGAGCAGTACTTC
CDR3 protein: CASSAGQGSYEQYF
J gene: TRBJ2-7
V gene: TRBV6-6
clone size: NA
D gene: TRBD1

CDR3 DNA: TGTGCCAGCTCAGAACGACAGGGATTACCGGGGGAGACCCAGTACTTC
CDR3 protein: CASSERQGLPGETQYF
J gene: TRBJ2-5
V gene: TRBV18
clone size: NA
D gene: TRBD1

CDR3 DNA: TGTGCCAGCACCCCCCTGACAGGGAATCAGCCCCAGCATTTT
CDR3 protein: CASTPLTGNQPQHF
J gene: TRBJ1-5
V gene: TRBV6-1
clone size: NA
D gene: TRBD1

CDR3 DNA: TGTGCCAGCAGCCAAGATCCCAGACAGCTTTCTCCAGGCAACTATGGCTACACCTTC
CDR3 protein: CASSQDPRQLSPGNYGYTF
J gene: TRBJ1-2
V gene: TRBV14
clone size: NA
D gene: NA

CDR3 DNA: TGTGCCAGCAGTTTATTTGGGACAGGGTCCTACGAGCAGTACTTC
CDR3 protein: CASSLFGTGSYEQYF
J gene: TRBJ2-7
V gene: TRBV28
clone size: NA
D gene: TRBD1

CDR3 DNA: TGCGCCAGCATGCCAGAGACTAGCGGGTACACAGATACGCAGTATTTT
CDR3 protein: CASMPETSGYTDTQYF
J gene: TRBJ2-3
V gene: TRBV4-1
clone size: NA
D gene: TRBD2

CDR3 DNA: TGTGCCAGTACGCCCAATCTAGCGGGAGGGCCGGACGGGGAGCTGTTTTTT
CDR3 protein: CASTPNLAGGPDGELFF
J gene: TRBJ2-2
V gene: TRBV7-9
clone size: NA
D gene: TRBD2

CDR3 DNA: TGTGCCAGCAGTTCTACGAACACCGGGGAGCTGTTTTTT
CDR3 protein: CASSSTNTGELFF
J gene: TRBJ2-2
V gene: TRBV28
clone size: NA
D gene: NA

CDR3 DNA: TGCGCCAGCAGCCACGCGGGGGGACAGGGGAACTATGGCTACACCTTC
CDR3 protein: CASSHAGGQGNYGYTF
J gene: TRBJ1-2
V gene: TRBV4-1
clone size: NA
D gene: TRBD1

CDR3 DNA: TGCGCCAGCAGCGAGTCTCGGACTAGCGTATCCGAGCAGTACTTC
CDR3 protein: CASSESRTSVSEQYF
J gene: TRBJ2-7
V gene: TRBV5-1
clone size: NA
D gene: TRBD2

CDR3 DNA: TGTGCCAGCAGTCTCCAGGTCTCTGGGGCCAACGTCCTGACTTTC
CDR3 protein: CASSLQVSGANVLTF
J gene: TRBJ2-6
V gene: TRBV6-5
clone size: NA
D gene: NA

CDR3 DNA: TGTGCCTGGTCCCGGACTAGATACACCGGGGAGCTGTTTTTT
CDR3 protein: CAWSRTRYTGELFF
J gene: TRBJ2-2
V gene: TRBV30
clone size: NA
D gene: TRBD2

CDR3 DNA: TGTGCCAGCAGTCAGACAGGGACCCCCTACACTGAAGCTTTCTTT
CDR3 protein: CASSQTGTPYTEAFF
J gene: TRBJ1-1
V gene: TRBV7-3
clone size: NA
D gene: TRBD1

CDR3 DNA: TGTGCCAGCGGCAAGCGAGGACTAGCGGGAGGGGGTGAGCAGTTCTTC
CDR3 protein: CASGKRGLAGGGEQFF
J gene: TRBJ2-1
V gene: TRBV25-1
clone size: NA
D gene: TRBD2

CDR3 DNA: TGTGCCAGCAGCTTTAACAGGAACACTGAAGCTTTCTTT
CDR3 protein: CASSFNRNTEAFF
J gene: TRBJ1-1
V gene: TRBV11-2
clone size: few
D gene: NA

CDR3 DNA: TGTGCCAGCAGCTTCTATCCCGGGACAGGGGCTTCGGAGGGAGACTCCACAGATACGCAGTATTTT
CDR3 protein: CASSFYPGTGASEGDSTDTQYF
J gene: TRBJ2-3
V gene: TRBV7-8
clone size: NA
D gene: TRBD1

CDR3 DNA: TGTGCCAGCAGCTTAGTTTCGGGACTAGTGGCAGATACGCAGTATTTT
CDR3 protein: CASSLVSGLVADTQYF
J gene: TRBJ2-3
V gene: TRBV7-9
clone size: NA
D gene: TRBD2

CDR3 DNA: TGTGCCAGCAGCTCCGTAACAGGGGTGGATTCACCCCTCCACTTT
CDR3 protein: CASSSVTGVDSPLHF
J gene: TRBJ1-6
V gene: TRBV7-9
clone size: NA
D gene: TRBD1

CDR3 DNA: TGTGCCAGCAGCCCTGGGACTAGCGGACTTCTTCCGGGGGAGCTGTTTTTT
CDR3 protein: CASSPGTSGLLPGELFF
J gene: TRBJ2-2
V gene: TRBV5-4
clone size: NA
D gene: TRBD2

CDR3 DNA: TGTGCCAGCAGTTGGGGACACACGCCTGCTAACTATGGCTACACCTTC
CDR3 protein: CASSWGHTPANYGYTF
J gene: TRBJ1-2
V gene: TRBV6-5
clone size: NA
D gene: NA